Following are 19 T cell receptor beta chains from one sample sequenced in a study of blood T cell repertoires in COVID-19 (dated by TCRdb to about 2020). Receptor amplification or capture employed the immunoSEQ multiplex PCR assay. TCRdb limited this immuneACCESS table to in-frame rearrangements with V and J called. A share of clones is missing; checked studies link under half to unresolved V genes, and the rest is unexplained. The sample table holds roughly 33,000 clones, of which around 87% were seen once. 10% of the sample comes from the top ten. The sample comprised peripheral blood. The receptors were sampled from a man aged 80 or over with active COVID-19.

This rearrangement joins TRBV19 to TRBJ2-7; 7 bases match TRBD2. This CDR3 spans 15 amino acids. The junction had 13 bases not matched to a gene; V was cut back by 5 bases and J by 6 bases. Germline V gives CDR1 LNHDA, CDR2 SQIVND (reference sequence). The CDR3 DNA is TGTGCCAGTAGTTCTTCTAGCGGAGTGGCGGTCGAGCAGTACTTC. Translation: CASSSSSGVAVEQYF.

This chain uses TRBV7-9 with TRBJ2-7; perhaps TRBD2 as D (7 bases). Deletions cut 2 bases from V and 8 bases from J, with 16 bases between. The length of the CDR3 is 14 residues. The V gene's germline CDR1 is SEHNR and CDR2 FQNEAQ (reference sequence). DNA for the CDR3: TGTGCCAGCAGCTTACCGGCGGCGGGGGCACAGCAGTACTTC. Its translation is CASSLPAAGAQQYF.

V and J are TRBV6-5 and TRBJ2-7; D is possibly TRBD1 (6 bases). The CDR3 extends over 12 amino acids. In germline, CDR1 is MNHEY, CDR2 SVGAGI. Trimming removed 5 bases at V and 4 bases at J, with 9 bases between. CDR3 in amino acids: CASSRGGYEQYF. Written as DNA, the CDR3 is TGTGCCAGCAGTCGAGGGGGATACGAGCAGTACTTC.

CDR3 protein: CASSSLDSNTGELFF. The CDR3 DNA sequence: TGTGCCAGCAGCTCACTAGACTCAAACACCGGGGAGCTGTTTTTT. The gene calls are TRBV5-6 and TRBJ2-2; a weak D match, TRBD2 (5 bases). The CDR3 has 15 residues. Germline V gene data show CDR1 as SGHDT and CDR2 as YYEEEE. V was clipped by 3 bases and J by 2 bases, with 11 bases between them.

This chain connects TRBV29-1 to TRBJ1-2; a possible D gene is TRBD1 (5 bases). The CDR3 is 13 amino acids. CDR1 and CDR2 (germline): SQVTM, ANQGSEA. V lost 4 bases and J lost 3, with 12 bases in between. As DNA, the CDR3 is TGCAGCGTTGTTACAGGATCTGACTATGGCTACACCTTC. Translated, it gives CSVVTGSDYGYTF.

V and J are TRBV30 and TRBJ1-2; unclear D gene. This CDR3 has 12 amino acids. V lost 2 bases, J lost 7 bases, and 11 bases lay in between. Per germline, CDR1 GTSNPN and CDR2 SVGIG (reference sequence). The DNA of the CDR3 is TGTGCCTGGAGTTTTAATGGCGGTGGCTACACCTTC. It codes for CAWSFNGGGYTF.

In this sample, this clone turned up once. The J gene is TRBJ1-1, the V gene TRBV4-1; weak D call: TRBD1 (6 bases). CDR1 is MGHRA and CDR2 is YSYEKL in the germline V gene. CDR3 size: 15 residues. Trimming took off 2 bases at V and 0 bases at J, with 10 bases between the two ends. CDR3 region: CASSQTGTLNTEAFF. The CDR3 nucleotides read TGCGCCAGCAGCCAAACAGGGACATTGAACACTGAAGCTTTCTTT.

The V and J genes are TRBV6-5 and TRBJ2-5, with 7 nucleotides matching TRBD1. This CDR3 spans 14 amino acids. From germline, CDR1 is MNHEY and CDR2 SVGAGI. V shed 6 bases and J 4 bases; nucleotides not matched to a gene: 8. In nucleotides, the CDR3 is TGTGCCAGCAGCAGAGCAGGGGGTAGAGAGACCCAGTACTTC. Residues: CASSRAGGRETQYF.

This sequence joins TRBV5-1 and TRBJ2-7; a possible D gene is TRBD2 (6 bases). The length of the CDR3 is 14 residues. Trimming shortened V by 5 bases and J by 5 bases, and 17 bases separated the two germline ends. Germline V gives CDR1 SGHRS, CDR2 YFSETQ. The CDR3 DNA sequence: TGCGCCAGCAGTTTTTCACAACCGGGGGACGAGCAGTACTTC. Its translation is CASSFSQPGDEQYF. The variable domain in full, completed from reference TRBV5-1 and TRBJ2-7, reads KAGVTQTPRYLIKTRGQQVTLSCSPISGHRSVSWYQQTPGQGLQFLFEYFSETQRNKGNFPGRFSGRQFSNSRSEMNVSTLELGDSALYLCASSFSQPGDEQYFGPGTRLTVT.

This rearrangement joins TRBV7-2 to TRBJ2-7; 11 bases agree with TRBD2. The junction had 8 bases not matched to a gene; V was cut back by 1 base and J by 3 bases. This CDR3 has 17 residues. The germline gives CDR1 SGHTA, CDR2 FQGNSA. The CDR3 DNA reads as TGTGCCAGCAGCTTAGTAGTCGGGACTAGCGGTTACTACGAGCAGTACTTC. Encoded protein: CASSLVVGTSGYYEQYF.

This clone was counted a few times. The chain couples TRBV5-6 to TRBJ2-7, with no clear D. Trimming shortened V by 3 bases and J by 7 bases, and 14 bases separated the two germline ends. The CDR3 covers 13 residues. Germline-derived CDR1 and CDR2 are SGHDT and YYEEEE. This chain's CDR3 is CASSYVVAGEQYF. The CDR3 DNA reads TGTGCCAGCAGCTACGTCGTGGCAGGAGAGCAGTACTTC.

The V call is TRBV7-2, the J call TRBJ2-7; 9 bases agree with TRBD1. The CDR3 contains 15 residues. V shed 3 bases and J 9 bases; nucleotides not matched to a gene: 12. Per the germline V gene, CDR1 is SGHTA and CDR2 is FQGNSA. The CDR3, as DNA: TGTGCCAGCAGCTTTACCTGGACAGGGGCCACGGTGCAGTACTTC. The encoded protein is CASSFTWTGATVQYF. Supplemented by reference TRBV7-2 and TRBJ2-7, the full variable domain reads GAGVSQSPSNKVTEKGKDVELRCDPISGHTALYWYRQSLGQGLEFLIYFQGNSAPDKSGLPSDRFSAERTGGSVSTLTIQRTQQEDSAVYLCASSFTWTGATVQYFGPGTRLTVT.

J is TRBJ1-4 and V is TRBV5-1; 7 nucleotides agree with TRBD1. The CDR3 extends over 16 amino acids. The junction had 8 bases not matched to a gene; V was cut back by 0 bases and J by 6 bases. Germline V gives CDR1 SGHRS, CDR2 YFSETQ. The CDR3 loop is CASSLEGGARYEKLFF. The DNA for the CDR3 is TGCGCCAGCAGCTTGGAAGGGGGCGCCCGGTATGAAAAACTGTTTTTT.

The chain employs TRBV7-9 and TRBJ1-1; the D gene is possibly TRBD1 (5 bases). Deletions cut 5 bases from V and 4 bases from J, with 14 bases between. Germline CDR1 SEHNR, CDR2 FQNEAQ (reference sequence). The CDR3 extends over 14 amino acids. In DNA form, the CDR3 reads TGTGCCAGCAGCCGGGGGGACGACACCACTGAAGCTTTCTTT. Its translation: CASSRGDDTTEAFF.

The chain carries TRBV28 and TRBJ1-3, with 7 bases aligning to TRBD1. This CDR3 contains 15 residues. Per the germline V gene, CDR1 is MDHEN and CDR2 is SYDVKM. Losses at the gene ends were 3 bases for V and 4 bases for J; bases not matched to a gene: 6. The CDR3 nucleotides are TGTGCCAGCAGTTTCAGCCCGGGACAGGGAAACACCATATATTTT. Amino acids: CASSFSPGQGNTIYF.

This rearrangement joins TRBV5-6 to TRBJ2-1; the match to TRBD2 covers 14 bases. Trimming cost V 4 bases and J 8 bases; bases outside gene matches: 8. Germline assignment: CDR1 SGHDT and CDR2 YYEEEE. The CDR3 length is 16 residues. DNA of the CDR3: TGTGCCAGCAGCGGGAGGACTAGCGGGAGGTCGGATGAGCAGTTCTTC. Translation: CASSGRTSGRSDEQFF.

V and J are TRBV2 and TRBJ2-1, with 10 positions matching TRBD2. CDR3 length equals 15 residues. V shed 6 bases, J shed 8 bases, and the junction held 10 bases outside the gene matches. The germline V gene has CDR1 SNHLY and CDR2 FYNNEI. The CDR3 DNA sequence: TGTGCCAGCAGCAGAGCGGGAGGGCCCTTATATGAGCAGTTCTTC. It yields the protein CASSRAGGPLYEQFF.

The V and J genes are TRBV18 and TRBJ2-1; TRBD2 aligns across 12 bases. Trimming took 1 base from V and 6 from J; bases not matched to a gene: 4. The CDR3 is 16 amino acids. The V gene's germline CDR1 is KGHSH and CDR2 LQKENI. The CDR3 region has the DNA TGTGCCAGCTCACCACAGACTAGCGGGAGATCCAATGAGCAGTTCTTC. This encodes CASSPQTSGRSNEQFF.

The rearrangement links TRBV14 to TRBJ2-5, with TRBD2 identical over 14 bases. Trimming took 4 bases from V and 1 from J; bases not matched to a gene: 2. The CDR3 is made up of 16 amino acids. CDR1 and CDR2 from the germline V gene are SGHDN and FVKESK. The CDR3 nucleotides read TGTGCCAGCAGCCCGGGACTAGCGGGAGCCCAAGAGACCCAGTACTTC. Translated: CASSPGLAGAQETQYF.